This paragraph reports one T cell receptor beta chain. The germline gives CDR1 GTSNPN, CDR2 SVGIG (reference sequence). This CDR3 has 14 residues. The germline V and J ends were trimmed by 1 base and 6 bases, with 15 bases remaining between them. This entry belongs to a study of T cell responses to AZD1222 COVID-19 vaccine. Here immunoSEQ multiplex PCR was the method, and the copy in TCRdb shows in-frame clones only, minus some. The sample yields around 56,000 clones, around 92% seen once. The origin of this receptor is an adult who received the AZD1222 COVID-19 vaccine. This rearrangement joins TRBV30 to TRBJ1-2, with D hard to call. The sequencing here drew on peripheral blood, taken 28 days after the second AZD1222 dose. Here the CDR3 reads CAWSAIGPGHGYTF. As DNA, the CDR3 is TGTGCCTGGAGTGCGATTGGCCCCGGACATGGCTACACCTTC.